A single T cell receptor beta chain is shown here with its context. The antigen remains undetermined. This CDR3 contains 16 residues. The V gene end was trimmed by 0 bases and the J gene end by 0 bases; junction bases not matched to a gene: 5. Germline values: CDR1 SGHRS, CDR2 YFSETQ. The data derive from a study of cytomegalovirus exposure and HLA in healthy donors. PCR amplification relied on 60 Vbeta primers (plus 13 Jbeta primers). The data were produced by immunoSEQ multiplex PCR, yet TCRdb's version contains in-frame clones alone and is incomplete. This sample yields 150,000 or so clones, of which around 80% are seen a single time; about 11% belongs to the top ten. Whole-study results and caveats: Most likely, a cluster of highly shared sequence variants arose as a sequencing artifact. In a later analysis, at a false discovery rate of 0.05, roughly 16,000 TCR beta sequences matched HLA alleles. The majority of TCR sequences were rare, yet some public TCRs appeared in many donors.

The origin of this receptor is a man younger than 30 in good health and CMV-seropositive. The V call is TRBV5-1, the J call TRBJ2-5; 7 bases align to TRBD2. The sample was PBMCs. The CDR3 here is CASSLEAREYQETQYF. DNA of the CDR3: TGCGCCAGCAGCTTGGAGGCGCGGGAGTACCAAGAGACCCAGTACTTC. Filled out from reference TRBV5-1 and TRBJ2-5, the complete variable domain reads KAGVTQTPRYLIKTRGQQVTLSCSPISGHRSVSWYQQTPGQGLQFLFEYFSETQRNKGNFPGRFSGRQFSNSRSEMNVSTLELGDSALYLCASSLEAREYQETQYFGPGTRLLVL.